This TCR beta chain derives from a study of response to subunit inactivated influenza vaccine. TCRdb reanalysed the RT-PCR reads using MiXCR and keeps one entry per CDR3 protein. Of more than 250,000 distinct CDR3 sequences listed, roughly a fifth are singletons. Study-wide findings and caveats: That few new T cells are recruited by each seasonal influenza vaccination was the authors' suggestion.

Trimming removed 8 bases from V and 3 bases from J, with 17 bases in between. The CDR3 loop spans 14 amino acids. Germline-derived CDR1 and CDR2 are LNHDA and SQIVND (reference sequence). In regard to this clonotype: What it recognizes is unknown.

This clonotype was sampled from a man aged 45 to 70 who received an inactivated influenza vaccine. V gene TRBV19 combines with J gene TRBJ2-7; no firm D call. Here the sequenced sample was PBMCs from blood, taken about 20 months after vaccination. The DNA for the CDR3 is TGTGCCAGTGGTCCCGACGGGCTCGGCTACGAGCAGTACTTC. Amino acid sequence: CASGPDGLGYEQYF.